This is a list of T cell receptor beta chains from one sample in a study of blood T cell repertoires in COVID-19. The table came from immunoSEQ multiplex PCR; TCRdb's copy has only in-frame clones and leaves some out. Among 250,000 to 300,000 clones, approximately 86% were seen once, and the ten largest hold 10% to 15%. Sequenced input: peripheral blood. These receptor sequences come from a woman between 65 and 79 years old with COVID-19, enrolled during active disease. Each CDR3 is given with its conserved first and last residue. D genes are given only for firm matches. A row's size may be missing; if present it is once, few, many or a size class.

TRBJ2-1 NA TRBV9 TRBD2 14 CASSGTSASNEQFF TGTGCCAGCAGCGGTACTAGCGCAAGCAATGAGCAGTTCTTC
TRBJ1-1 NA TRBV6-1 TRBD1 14 CASSETGGRTEAFF TGTGCCAGCAGTGAGACAGGGGGAAGGACTGAAGCTTTCTTT
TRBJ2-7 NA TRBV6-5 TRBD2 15 CASSRSGGWANEQYF TGTGCCAGCAGCAGGAGCGGGGGATGGGCCAACGAGCAGTACTTC
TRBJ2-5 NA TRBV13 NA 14 CASSSTGSQETQYF TGTGCCAGCAGTTCAACGGGGAGCCAAGAGACCCAGTACTTC
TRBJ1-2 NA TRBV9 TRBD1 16 CASSVPMAGGHYGYTF TGTGCCAGCAGCGTCCCAATGGCAGGGGGCCACTATGGCTACACCTTC
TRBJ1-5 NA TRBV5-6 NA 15 CASSANPRGDEPQHF TGTGCCAGCAGCGCGAATCCCCGGGGAGATGAGCCCCAGCATTTT
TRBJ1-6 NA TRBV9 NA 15 CASSVTGMGNSPLHF TGTGCCAGCAGCGTTACAGGGATGGGGAATTCACCCCTCCACTTT
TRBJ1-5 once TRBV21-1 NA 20 CASSKEGLGHVLFCNQPQHF TGTGCCAGCAGCAAAGAAGGACTCGGGCACGTCTTGTTTTGCAATCAGCCCCAGCATTTT
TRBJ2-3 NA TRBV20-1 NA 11 CSARVQDTQYF TGCAGTGCTAGAGTTCAGGATACGCAGTATTTT
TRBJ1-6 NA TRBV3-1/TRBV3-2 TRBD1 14 CASSRQGANSPLHF TGTGCCAGCAGCCGACAGGGGGCCAATTCACCCCTCCACTTT
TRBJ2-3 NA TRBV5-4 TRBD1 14 CASTRTGATDTQYF TGTGCCAGCACCCGGACAGGTGCCACAGATACGCAGTATTTT
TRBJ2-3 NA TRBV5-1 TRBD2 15 CASSLRAGGPDTQYF TGCGCCAGCAGCTTGCGGGCGGGGGGGCCGGATACGCAGTATTTT
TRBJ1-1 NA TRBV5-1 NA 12 CASSQSNTEAFF TGCGCCAGCAGCCAGTCGAACACTGAAGCTTTCTTT
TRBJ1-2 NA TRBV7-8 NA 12 CASSLQGDGYTF TGTGCCAGCAGCCTACAGGGCGATGGCTACACCTTC
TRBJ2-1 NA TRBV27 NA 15 CASSLHSGVSNEQFF TGTGCCAGCAGTTTACACTCAGGGGTAAGCAATGAGCAGTTCTTC
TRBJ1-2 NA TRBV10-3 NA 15 CAISESMNRDHGYTF TGTGCCATCAGTGAGTCGATGAACAGGGACCATGGCTACACCTTC
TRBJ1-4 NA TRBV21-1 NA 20 CASSKEMAGGEGIGREKLFF TGTGCCAGCAGCAAAGAAATGGCAGGGGGCGAAGGAATTGGGAGGGAAAAACTGTTTTTT
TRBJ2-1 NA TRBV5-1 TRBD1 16 CASSFYGTGMENEQFF TGCGCCAGCAGCTTCTACGGGACAGGGATGGAAAATGAGCAGTTCTTC
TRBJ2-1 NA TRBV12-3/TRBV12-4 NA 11 CASEEGGWRFF TGTGCCAGCGAGGAGGGGGGGTGGAGGTTCTTC
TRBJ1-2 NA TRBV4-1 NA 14 CASSQQGTAYGYTF TGCGCCAGCAGCCAACAAGGAACAGCCTATGGCTACACCTTC
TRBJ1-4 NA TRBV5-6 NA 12 CASSYRGEKLFF TGTGCCAGCAGCTACAGAGGGGAAAAACTGTTTTTT
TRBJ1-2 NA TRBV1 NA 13 CTSSRGVPYGYTF TGCACCAGCAGCCGGGGGGTTCCCTATGGCTACACCTTC
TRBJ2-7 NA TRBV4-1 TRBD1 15 CASSQAPDRAYEQYF TGCGCCAGCAGCCAAGCCCCCGACAGGGCCTACGAGCAGTACTTC
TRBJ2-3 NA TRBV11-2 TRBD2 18 CASSPTGLAGLSTDTQYF TGTGCCAGCAGCCCCACCGGACTAGCGGGGCTGAGCACAGATACGCAGTATTTT
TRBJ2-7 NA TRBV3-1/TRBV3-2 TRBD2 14 CASSQGTSASEQYF TGTGCCAGCAGCCAAGGGACTAGCGCTTCCGAGCAGTACTTC
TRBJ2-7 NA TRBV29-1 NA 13 CSVEDTGTYEQYF TGCAGCGTTGAAGATACGGGTACCTACGAGCAGTACTTC
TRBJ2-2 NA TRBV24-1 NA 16 CATSALTEANTGELFF TGTGCCACCAGTGCCCTGACAGAGGCGAACACCGGGGAGCTGTTTTTT
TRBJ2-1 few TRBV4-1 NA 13 CASSQDGFRDQFF TGCGCCAGCAGCCAAGATGGTTTCAGGGATCAGTTCTTC
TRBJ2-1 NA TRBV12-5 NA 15 CASGSGVLSYNEQFF TGTGCTAGTGGTTCAGGGGTTCTCTCCTACAATGAGCAGTTCTTC
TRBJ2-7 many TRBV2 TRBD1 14 CASRERGGGNEQYF TGTGCCAGCAGGGAGCGAGGGGGCGGTAACGAGCAGTACTTC
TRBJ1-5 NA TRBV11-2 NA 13 CASSPRAPSGEHF TGTGCCAGCAGCCCTCGGGCCCCATCGGGAGAGCATTTT
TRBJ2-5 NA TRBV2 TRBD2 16 CASRIASGGAVETQYF TGTGCCAGCAGAATCGCTAGCGGGGGGGCCGTGGAGACCCAGTACTTC
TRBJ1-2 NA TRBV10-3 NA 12 CAISEERRGYTF TGTGCCATCAGTGAAGAGAGAAGAGGCTACACCTTC
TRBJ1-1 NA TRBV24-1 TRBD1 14 CATSVTDRGQGAFF TGTGCCACCAGTGTAACGGACAGGGGGCAAGGAGCTTTCTTT
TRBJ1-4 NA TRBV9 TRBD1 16 CASSSSGQGLNEKLFF TGTGCCAGCAGCTCCTCAGGACAGGGCCTTAATGAAAAACTGTTTTTT
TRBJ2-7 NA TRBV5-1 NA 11 CASSLGTEQYF TGCGCCAGCAGCTTGGGGACAGAGCAGTACTTC
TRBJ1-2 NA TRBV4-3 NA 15 CASSQERVTNYGYTF TGCGCCAGCAGCCAGGAGAGGGTGACTAACTATGGCTACACCTTC
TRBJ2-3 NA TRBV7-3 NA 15 CASSLTGRSTDTQYF TGTGCCAGCAGCTTAACAGGCAGGAGCACAGATACGCAGTATTTT
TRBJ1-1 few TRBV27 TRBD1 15 CASSQGPGTGSKAFF TGTGCCAGCAGTCAGGGGCCAGGGACAGGGAGTAAAGCTTTCTTT
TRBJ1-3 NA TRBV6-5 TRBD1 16 CASSYSGQGSGNTIYF TGTGCCAGCAGTTACTCCGGACAGGGCTCTGGAAACACCATATATTTT
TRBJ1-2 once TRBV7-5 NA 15 CARSLLLTANYGYTF TGTGCCAGAAGCCTCCTACTGACAGCTAACTATGGCTACACCTTC
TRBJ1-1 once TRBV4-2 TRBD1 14 CASSSGGGGTEAFF TGTGCCAGCAGCTCAGGGGGCGGCGGCACTGAAGCTTTCTTT
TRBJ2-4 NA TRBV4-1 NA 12 CASTGTKNIQYF TGCGCCAGTACAGGGACCAAAAACATTCAGTACTTC
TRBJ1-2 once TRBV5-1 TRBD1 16 CASSPNSGTGDYGYTF TGCGCCAGCAGCCCAAATTCCGGGACAGGGGACTATGGCTACACCTTC
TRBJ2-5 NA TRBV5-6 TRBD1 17 CASSPNARDRVAETQYF TGTGCCAGCAGCCCGAACGCCCGGGACAGGGTAGCGGAGACCCAGTACTTC
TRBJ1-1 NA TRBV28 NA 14 CASSLSLRDTEAFF TGTGCCAGCAGTTTATCTCTCAGGGACACTGAAGCTTTCTTT
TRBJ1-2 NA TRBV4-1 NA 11 CASSIIRGYTF TGCGCCAGCAGTATCATACGGGGCTACACCTTC
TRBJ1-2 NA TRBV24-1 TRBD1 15 CATSQGNRGPYGYTF TGTGCCACCAGTCAGGGGAACAGGGGCCCCTATGGCTACACCTTC
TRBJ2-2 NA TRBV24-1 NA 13 CATSARGTGELFF TGTGCCACAAGTGCCCGGGGAACCGGGGAGCTGTTTTTT
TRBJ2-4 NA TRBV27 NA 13 CASASAGALGEYF TGTGCCTCCGCCAGTGCAGGGGCCCTTGGGGAGTACTTC
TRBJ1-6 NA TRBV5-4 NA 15 CASSLVAGDNSPLHF TGTGCCAGCAGCTTGGTAGCAGGGGATAATTCACCCCTCCACTTT
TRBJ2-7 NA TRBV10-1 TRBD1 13 CASSLGQDYEQYF TGCGCCAGCAGCCTCGGACAGGACTACGAGCAGTACTTC
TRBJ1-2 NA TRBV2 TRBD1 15 CASSVATGTNYGYTF TGTGCCAGCAGTGTGGCGACAGGGACAAACTATGGCTACACCTTC
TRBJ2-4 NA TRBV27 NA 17 CASSLIEDFLAKNIQYF TGTGCCAGCAGTCTTATCGAGGACTTCTTAGCCAAAAACATTCAGTACTTC
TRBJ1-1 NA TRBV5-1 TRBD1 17 CASSLGGQGPRRTEAFF TGCGCCAGCAGCTTGGGGGGACAGGGCCCCCGGCGGACTGAAGCTTTCTTT
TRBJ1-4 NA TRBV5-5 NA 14 CASSSSRTNEKLFF TGTGCCAGCAGCTCGTCTAGGACTAATGAAAAACTGTTTTTT
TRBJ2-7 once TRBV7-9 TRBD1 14 CASRSFGTDYEQYF TGTGCCAGCAGGTCCTTTGGGACAGACTACGAGCAGTACTTC
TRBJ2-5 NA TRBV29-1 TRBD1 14 CSVGYPGQQETQYF TGCAGCGTGGGATATCCGGGACAGCAAGAGACCCAGTACTTC
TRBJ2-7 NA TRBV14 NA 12 CASSQYGYEQYF TGTGCCAGCAGCCAATACGGTTACGAGCAGTACTTC